The next 4 T cell receptor beta chains were all read from a single sample in a study of T cells in Graves' hyperthyroidism and ophthalmopathy. Amplification of TCR beta CDR3 regions was performed using RNA transcripts as template. Researchers ran a first-round RT-PCR on the TCR CDR3 using the HTBI primer set. A single record per CDR3 protein comes from TCRdb applying MiXCR to the multiplex PCR reads. This sample has fewer than 750,000 distinct CDR3 sequences; roughly 15% occur once, and the top ten carry 4% to 5.5%. The sample comprised blood. These receptors all come from a woman in her thirties or forties with Graves' ophthalmopathy.

This clonotype appeared many times. The V gene is TRBV2, the J gene TRBJ1-5; 7 bases agree with TRBD1. The germline gives CDR1 SNHLY, CDR2 FYNNEI. With V trimmed by 8 bases and J by 2 bases, 3 bases remained unmatched. The CDR3 has 13 amino acids. CDR3 DNA sequence: TGTGCCAGCCGAGACAGGGGCAATCAGCCCCAGCATTTT. This codes for CASRDRGNQPQHF.

This clonotype was seen a few times. The chain uses TRBV7-3 and TRBJ2-2; 12 nucleotides match TRBD2. Trimming removed 5 bases from V and 7 bases from J; junction bases left unmatched: 8. Germline CDR1 and CDR2: SGHTA and FQGTGA. This CDR3 region has 16 residues. The chain's CDR3 is CASSPVTSGSGGELFF. As DNA, the CDR3 is TGTGCCAGCAGCCCCGTGACTAGCGGGAGTGGCGGGGAGCTGTTTTTT.

This clonotype appeared a few times. CDR3 coding DNA: TGTGCCAGCAGCTTATTAATGGACAACTCCTACGAGCAGTACTTC. Translating it yields CASSLLMDNSYEQYF. The chain employs TRBV7-9 and TRBJ2-7, with D perhaps TRBD1 (5 bases). The V and J ends lost 2 bases and 0 bases respectively, with 11 bases between them. Germline V CDR1 and CDR2: SEHNR, FQNEAQ (reference sequence). The CDR3 extends over 15 amino acids.

This clonotype was seen many times. This rearrangement joins TRBV6-5 to TRBJ2-7, with D tentatively TRBD1 or TRBD2 (6 bases each). V shed 2 bases and J shed 3 bases, with 14 bases lying between them. Germline V gene sequence: CDR1 MNHEY, CDR2 SVGAGI. The CDR3 covers 15 residues. The CDR3 here is CASSYAGGGNYEQYF. CDR3 DNA sequence: TGTGCCAGCAGTTACGCAGGAGGGGGGAACTACGAGCAGTACTTC.